This is a list of T cell receptor beta chains from one sample in a study of OX40 agonist ivuxolimab in advanced cancers. TCRdb keeps only in-frame clones here, not all; method: immunoSEQ multiplex PCR. Of approximately 74,000 clones in the sample, roughly 85% were seen once. This material consisted of CD4+ or CD8+ T cells sorted from blood, taken in a trial of the OX40 agonist ivuxolimab. The receptors here all came from an adult with an advanced solid tumor such as melanoma, head and neck, liver or kidney cancer. Each CDR3 is given with its conserved first and last residue.

v_gene	j_gene	CDR3aa
TRBV9	TRBJ2-1	CASSFPSGGAGGNEQFF
TRBV6-1	TRBJ1-2	CASNQINYGYTF
TRBV28	TRBJ1-2	CASSPLGAYGYTF
TRBV5-6	TRBJ1-1	CASSLGQKYEAFF
TRBV2	TRBJ2-1	CASSMPGLAVSSYNEQFF
TRBV28	TRBJ2-7	CASSLKGLAGDYEQYF
TRBV2	TRBJ1-2	CASSETVVGEGYTF
TRBV2	TRBJ1-4	CASSYRGQVEKLFF
TRBV5-6	TRBJ2-7	CASTRTGGGYEQYF
TRBV5-1	TRBJ2-5	CASSLPQGAQETQYF
TRBV7-2	TRBJ2-3	CASSFLRTDTQYF
TRBV27	TRBJ2-1	CASSQGLAGSDEQFF
TRBV5-1	TRBJ2-5	CASSLKETQYF
TRBV6-1	TRBJ1-2	CASSEAPKSYGYTF
TRBV7-2	TRBJ1-2	CASSSLEFLRGYTF
TRBV6-6	TRBJ2-7	CASSYFNLPSYEQYF
TRBV28	TRBJ1-1	CASSLTVRKTANTEAFF
TRBV5-1	TRBJ1-2	CASSPRDRGNYGYTF
TRBV10-2	TRBJ2-7	CASSPAGEYEQYF
TRBV6-4	TRBJ1-5	CASSVDSGQPQHF
TRBV20-1	TRBJ2-5	CSASFIETQYF
TRBV7-2	TRBJ1-6	CASSLVTGGNSPLHF
TRBV6-5	TRBJ1-1	CASSSGPVNTEAFF
TRBV7-2	TRBJ1-1	CASSYRQGAAEAFF
TRBV7-9	TRBJ1-2	CASLPGGNGYTF
TRBV6-6	TRBJ2-7	CASSPPGQSYEQYF
TRBV6-5	TRBJ1-1	CASSTTVDTEAFF
TRBV5-4	TRBJ2-2	CASSLGGRDTGELFF
TRBV25-1	TRBJ2-5	CASSPRDNPSETQYF
TRBV27	TRBJ2-3	CASSEFPGRRTTSSTDTQYF
TRBV25-1	TRBJ2-1	CASSESQGYNEQFF
TRBV9	TRBJ2-3	CASSVSPGGIVTDTQYF
TRBV5-4	TRBJ1-1	CASSLTGQNTEAFF
TRBV7-9	TRBJ1-1	CASSSTGMGTEAFF
TRBV7-9	TRBJ2-1	CASSPGQGADNEQFF
TRBV5-6	TRBJ1-2	CASMIPGRSGYTF
TRBV5-1	TRBJ2-5	CASSTGLAGGHQETQYF
TRBV28	TRBJ1-2	CASSFSSRANYGYTF
TRBV7-8	TRBJ2-7	CASSRGLAGAPPSYEQYF
TRBV28	TRBJ2-3	CASSGGQTDTQYF
TRBV27	TRBJ2-2	CASSPRVNTGELFF
TRBV2	TRBJ2-5	CASSTLGPKKDQETQYF
TRBV7-8	TRBJ1-4	CASSLGGDNEKLFF
TRBV19	TRBJ1-4	CASSEISGTGNEKLFF
TRBV18	TRBJ2-7	CASSRWTGDHEQYF